The T cell receptor beta chain under discussion was sequenced for a study of blood T cell repertoires in COVID-19. Looking at the study overall: Sources were T cells, B-cell-depleted T cells, or PBMCs; the material itself was cDNA or gDNA.

The CDR3 has 14 residues. Deletions cut 2 bases from V and 5 bases from J, with 10 bases between. Germline V gene data show CDR1 as SNHLY and CDR2 as FYNNEI. Enrolled through a virtual design, the participants were between 18 and 89 years of age and came from 24 US areas. Categorization into cohorts depended on clinical history that participants reported. Authors' processing steps: Estimation of nucleated cell counts was performed using reference gene primer amplification. The table came from immunoSEQ multiplex PCR; TCRdb's copy has only in-frame clones and leaves some out. V and J calls and clone size follow that table, whereas D and trimming were derived from the DNA. The repertoire holds fewer than 450,000 clones, with 88% as singletons.

Material: PBMCs or T cells enriched from blood (not recorded which). This chain links TRBV2 with TRBJ1-5, with D unresolved. The receptor was isolated from a woman in her thirties or forties with acute COVID-19. The CDR3 loop is CASSERDFDQPQHF. The CDR3 DNA is TGTGCCAGCAGTGAACGGGATTTCGATCAGCCCCAGCATTTT.